Below are 31 T cell receptor beta chains sequenced from a single sample in a study of blood T cell repertoires in COVID-19. This table comes from immunoSEQ multiplex PCR, and its TCRdb copy is limited to in-frame clones, with some not included. The sample lists 6,400 or so clones; about 89% were seen once. Sequencing input: peripheral blood. The receptors come from a man in his sixties or seventies with active COVID-19.

CDR3 DNA sequence: TGTGCCAGCAGCCTAGGACAGGGGTACTTTCAGCCCCAGCATTTT. It yields the protein CASSLGQGYFQPQHF. The chain carries TRBV3-1 (or the pseudogene TRBV3-2) and TRBJ1-5, with TRBD1 matching 9 bases. The CDR3 consists of 15 residues. V gave up 4 bases and J gave up 6 bases; unmatched junction bases: 7. The germline V gene has CDR1 LGHDT and CDR2 YNNKEL (reference sequence).

The chain uses TRBV12-2 and TRBJ2-3; the table gives TRBD1 as D, unverified against the DNA. TRBV12-2 is annotated as a pseudogene. The CDR3 totals 13 residues. CDR3 in amino acids: CASRLRGQDTQYF. Written as DNA, the CDR3 is TGTGCAAGTCGCTTAAGGGGGCAAGATACGCAGTATTTT.

The chain combines TRBV6-2 or TRBV6-3 with TRBJ2-7; TRBD2 is a possible D gene (5 bases). V lost 3 bases, J lost 2 bases, and 14 bases lay in between. The CDR3 has 15 residues. The germline V gene encodes CDR1 MNHEY and CDR2 SVGEGT. The CDR3: CASSYSVLPPYEQYF. CDR3 DNA sequence: TGTGCCAGCAGTTATAGCGTGCTGCCCCCCTACGAGCAGTACTTC.

In nucleotides, the CDR3 is TGCAGCGTTGAGGGTTCATCCAGCGCCGGGGAGCTGTTTTTT. Translated: CSVEGSSSAGELFF. The chain employs TRBV29-1 and TRBJ2-2; no clear D gene. The V end lost 3 bases, the J end lost 6 bases, and 14 bases lay between the germline ends. The CDR3 totals 14 residues. Germline V CDR1 and CDR2: SQVTM, ANQGSEA.

As DNA, the CDR3 is TGTGCCAGCAGCTTGGGCAGTCATCAGCCCCAGCATTTT. Translation gives CASSLGSHQPQHF. The chain uses TRBV7-9 and TRBJ1-5, with D hard to call. Looked up from germline, CDR1 is SEHNR and CDR2 is FQNEAQ (reference sequence). V was pared by 3 bases and J by 5 bases, with 8 bases between. The length of the CDR3 is 13 residues.

The genes are TRBV15 and TRBJ2-2, with 7 bases lining up with TRBD1. Germline values: CDR1 LNHNV, CDR2 YYDKDF (reference sequence). This CDR3 region has 15 residues. Trimming at V came to 2 bases and at J to 7 bases, leaving 7 bases not matched to a gene. CDR3 in amino acids: CATSRPGTVDGELFF. CDR3 sequence (DNA): TGTGCCACCAGCAGACCCGGGACAGTGGACGGGGAGCTGTTTTTT.

This clone appeared a few times. The gene calls are TRBV5-1 and TRBJ1-2; 8 bases are a match to TRBD1. Germline-derived CDR1 and CDR2 are SGHRS and YFSETQ. This CDR3 spans 18 amino acids. The junction had 15 bases not matched to a gene; V was cut back by 1 base and J by 4 bases. The CDR3 DNA reads as TGCGCCAGCAGCTTGACCGGACAGGGTTTCTCGGGAACCTATGGCTACACCTTC. This gives the protein CASSLTGQGFSGTYGYTF.

This clone is a singleton in its sample. J is TRBJ2-3 and V is TRBV10-2, with D unresolved. Germline V gene lookup returns CDR1 WSHSY and CDR2 SAAADI. The CDR3 sequence is 15 residues long. Trimming stripped 1 base from V and 0 bases from J, with 8 bases between. The CDR3 DNA reads as TGCGCCAGCAGTGAGTTCCCTACTAGCACAGATACGCAGTATTTT. Amino acid sequence: CASSEFPTSTDTQYF.

This chain links TRBV7-8 with TRBJ1-1, with unresolved D. The CDR3 spans 14 residues. V was cut by 5 bases and J by 2 bases, with 12 bases left in between. Per the germline V gene, CDR1 is SGHVS and CDR2 is FQNEAQ. DNA of the CDR3: TGTGCCAGCAGCCCCGAGATTTTTAACACTGAAGCTTTCTTT. Amino acid sequence: CASSPEIFNTEAFF. Variable domain in full (rest from reference TRBV7-8 and TRBJ1-1): GAGVSQSPRYKVAKRGQDVALRCDPISGHVSLFWYQQALGQGPEFLTYFQNEAQLDKSGLPSDRFFAERPEGSVSTLKIQRTQQEDSAVYLCASSPEIFNTEAFFGQGTRLTVV.

The chain is built from TRBV28 and TRBJ2-7, with a tentative D call TRBD1 (5 bases). CDR3 length: 13 amino acids. CDR1 MDHEN and CDR2 SYDVKM come from the germline V gene. Trimming took off 2 bases at V and 4 bases at J, with 9 bases between the two ends. The CDR3 nucleotides read TGTGCCAGCAGTTTAGCGCAGGGATACGAGCAGTACTTC. This sequence encodes CASSLAQGYEQYF.

The chain employs TRBV9 and TRBJ1-6; 7 positions match TRBD1. The CDR3 contains 18 residues. With 0 bases clipped from V and 9 bases from J, the junction kept 15 bases outside the gene matches. CDR1 is SGDLS and CDR2 is YYNGEE in the germline V gene. In DNA form, the CDR3 reads TGTGCCAGCAGCGTAGAGGGGGTGAGCACAGGGGATGTTTCACCCCTCCACTTT. Protein sequence: CASSVEGVSTGDVSPLHF.

This clone was counted a few times. The rearrangement uses TRBV5-4 and TRBJ1-1, with TRBD1 matching 10 bases. Trimming removed 7 bases from V and 1 base from J; junction bases left unmatched: 10. The CDR3 spans 16 residues. CDR1 is SGHNT and CDR2 is YYREEE in the germline V gene (reference sequence). The CDR3 region has the DNA TGTGCCAGCGGATCCGGGACAGGGGCTCGGAACACTGAAGCTTTCTTT. The encoded protein is CASGSGTGARNTEAFF.

This chain joins TRBV6-5 and TRBJ2-2; maybe TRBD1 (5 bases). Germline CDR1 MNHEY, CDR2 SVGAGI. V was shortened by 6 bases and J by 0 bases, with 11 bases between the two germline ends. The CDR3 is 15 amino acids. The CDR3 loop reads CASRQDPANTGELFF. As DNA, the CDR3 is TGTGCCAGCAGACAGGACCCCGCGAACACCGGGGAGCTGTTTTTT.

The genes are TRBV4-2 and TRBJ1-5, with D possibly being TRBD1 (5 bases). Trimming removed 0 bases at V and 7 bases at J, with 7 bases between. Per germline, CDR1 LGHNA and CDR2 YNFKEQ. The CDR3 extends over 13 amino acids. The DNA of the CDR3 is TGTGCCAGCAGCCAAGAGGGGGGGCAGCCCCAGCATTTT. Its protein product is CASSQEGGQPQHF.

The rearrangement links TRBV2 to TRBJ2-5; perhaps TRBD1 as D (6 bases). Germline V gives CDR1 SNHLY, CDR2 FYNNEI. This CDR3 spans 11 amino acids. Trimming cost V 10 bases and J 9 bases, with 15 bases left between them. The CDR3 nucleotides are TGTGCCAACGACCTAAAGGGGGCCCAGTACTTC. Residues: CANDLKGAQYF.

The rearrangement uses TRBV19 and TRBJ1-1; D may be TRBD1 (6 bases). This CDR3 spans 13 amino acids. Trimming removed 3 bases from V and 11 bases from J, with 16 bases in between. Germline values: CDR1 LNHDA, CDR2 SQIVND (reference sequence). CDR3 DNA sequence: TGTGCCAGTAGTATGTCGGGGGGGCCGAGGGCTTTCTTT. This translates into CASSMSGGPRAFF.

V and J are TRBV9 and TRBJ2-2; possible D gene TRBD1, 6 bases. V shed 6 bases and J shed 6 bases, with 21 bases lying between them. The CDR3 sequence is 16 residues long. In germline, CDR1 is SGDLS, CDR2 YYNGEE. CDR3 in DNA: TGTGCCAGCACCTCTAAGGTGGGGGCCAACCCCGGGGAGCTGTTTTTT. Amino acid sequence: CASTSKVGANPGELFF.

The chain carries TRBV25-1 and TRBJ2-5, with TRBD2 matching 8 bases. The ends lost 0 bases at V and 2 bases at J; junction bases unmatched: 5. This CDR3 comprises 16 residues. The germline V gene has CDR1 MGHDK and CDR2 SYGVNS. Written as DNA, the CDR3 is TGTGCCAGCAGTGAATACGGCGGGGGGCCACAAGAGACCCAGTACTTC. Residues: CASSEYGGGPQETQYF.

The chain combines TRBV11-1 with TRBJ2-1; a possible D gene is TRBD2 (5 bases). Germline V gene data show CDR1 as SGHAT and CDR2 as FQDESV (reference sequence). The CDR3 is made up of 14 amino acids. V was cut by 5 bases and J by 7 bases, with 15 bases left in between. CDR3 protein: CASSPAGLLNEQFF. CDR3 nucleotide sequence: TGTGCCAGCAGCCCTGCGGGCCTCCTTAATGAGCAGTTCTTC.

About this clone: Relative to the germline gene, one junction end is altered; a read error may explain this. This sequence joins TRBV2 and TRBJ1-2, with a possible D match to TRBD1 (5 bases). CDR1 is SNHLY and CDR2 is FYNNEI in the germline V gene. CDR3 length equals 12 residues. The CDR3: CASSEWDYGYTF. The CDR3 DNA sequence: TGTGCCAGCAGTGAGTGGGACTACGGCTACACCTTC.

This chain joins TRBV3-1 (or the pseudogene TRBV3-2) and TRBJ1-2, with D possibly matching TRBD1 (5 bases). The CDR3 is 16 amino acids. Germline CDR1 reads LGHDT; CDR2 reads YNNKEL (reference sequence). V lost 4 bases to trimming and J lost 4 bases, with 19 bases between them. The chain's CDR3 is CASSLKPPREVYGYTF. CDR3 bases: TGTGCCAGCAGCCTGAAACCCCCCAGGGAGGTCTATGGCTACACCTTC.

V and J are TRBV15 and TRBJ1-2, with a weak D call TRBD1 (6 bases). The germline V gene has CDR1 LNHNV and CDR2 YYDKDF (reference sequence). Deletions cut 2 bases from V and 8 bases from J, with 12 bases between. This CDR3 comprises 13 residues. CDR3 DNA: TGTGCCACCAGCAGATCCTATACAGGGGGCTACACCTTC. Its protein is CATSRSYTGGYTF.

The chain employs TRBV30 and TRBJ2-5; unclear D gene. The V gene lost 0 bases and the J gene lost 9 bases, with 17 bases spanning the gap. The CDR3 is 14 residues long. Germline V lookup: CDR1 GTSNPN, CDR2 SVGIG (reference sequence). CDR3 region: CAWSVTEPRPAQYF. The CDR3 region has the DNA TGTGCCTGGAGTGTTACGGAGCCCCGACCCGCCCAGTACTTC.

This clone occurred once. V usage is TRBV4-1 and J usage is TRBJ1-4; D gene uncertain. The CDR3 length is 15 residues. Germline CDR1 MGHRA, CDR2 YSYEKL. Trimming shortened V by 6 bases and J by 4 bases, and 15 bases separated the two germline ends. CDR3 DNA: TGCGCCAGCAGGAATGGGCAGAACAATAATGAAAAACTGTTTTTT. Amino acids: CASRNGQNNNEKLFF.

The rearrangement uses TRBV9 and TRBJ1-2, with D tentatively TRBD1 (5 bases). Between the trimmed V and J ends, which lost 4 bases and 3 bases, there was a span of 13 bases. The CDR3 has 14 residues. Germline V gene data show CDR1 as SGDLS and CDR2 as YYNGEE. CDR3 sequence reads: CASSQGSWDYGYTF. CDR3 bases: TGTGCCAGCAGCCAGGGTAGTTGGGACTATGGCTACACCTTC.

The chain carries TRBV10-3 and TRBJ2-2, with 7 bases fitting TRBD1. The CDR3 runs 15 residues. V was pared by 3 bases and J by 6 bases, with 7 bases of the junction left unmatched. Germline lookup yields CDR1 ENHRY and CDR2 SYGVKD. The CDR3, as DNA: TGTGCCATCAGTGATCCGGGACAGTTGGCCGGGGAGCTGTTTTTT. This sequence encodes CAISDPGQLAGELFF.

The V call is TRBV6-4, the J call TRBJ2-3; the match to TRBD2 covers 8 bases. The CDR3 extends over 15 amino acids. Germline-derived CDR1 and CDR2 are MRHNA and SNTAGT. After removal of 0 bases from V and 4 bases from J, the junction contained 3 bases not matched to a gene. CDR3 bases: TGTGCCAGCAGTGACTCGGAAGCGGGAGCAGATACGCAGTATTTT. It specifies CASSDSEAGADTQYF.

This chain joins TRBV29-1 and TRBJ2-1; 8 bases map to TRBD1. V gave up 1 base and J gave up 4 bases; unmatched junction bases: 6. This CDR3 is built from 15 residues. The germline V gene encodes CDR1 SQVTM and CDR2 ANQGSEA. CDR3 residues: CSVEGRGPMYNEQFF. CDR3 DNA: TGCAGCGTTGAAGGCAGGGGGCCAATGTACAATGAGCAGTTCTTC.

In its sample, this clone was seen a few times. At the DNA level, this CDR3 is encoded by other sequences in the same sample as well. The chain couples TRBV20-1 to TRBJ1-3; D remains ambiguous. The V and J ends lost 6 bases and 3 bases respectively, with 6 bases between them. The germline V gene has CDR1 DFQATT and CDR2 SNEGSKA (reference sequence). The CDR3 has 11 amino acids. CDR3 amino acids: CSAGGGNTIYF. CDR3 DNA: TGCAGTGCCGGAGGTGGAAACACCATATATTTT.

J is TRBJ2-3 and V is TRBV10-1; D may be TRBD1 (7 bases). CDR1 and CDR2 (germline): WNHNN, SYGVQD (reference sequence). This CDR3 has 14 residues. The V and J ends lost 6 bases and 2 bases respectively, with 12 bases between them. The DNA for the CDR3 is TGCGCCAGCAGCACAGGGGACTCCACAGATACGCAGTATTTT. Amino acids: CASSTGDSTDTQYF.

This chain connects TRBV10-3 to TRBJ2-1, with D tentatively TRBD1 (6 bases). Germline values: CDR1 ENHRY, CDR2 SYGVKD. The V gene lost 10 bases and the J gene lost 3 bases, with 16 bases spanning the gap. CDR3 length equals 14 residues. Written as DNA, the CDR3 is TGTGCCACCGCTGCTACAGGGTTCTACAATGAGCAGTTCTTC. Translation: CATAATGFYNEQFF.